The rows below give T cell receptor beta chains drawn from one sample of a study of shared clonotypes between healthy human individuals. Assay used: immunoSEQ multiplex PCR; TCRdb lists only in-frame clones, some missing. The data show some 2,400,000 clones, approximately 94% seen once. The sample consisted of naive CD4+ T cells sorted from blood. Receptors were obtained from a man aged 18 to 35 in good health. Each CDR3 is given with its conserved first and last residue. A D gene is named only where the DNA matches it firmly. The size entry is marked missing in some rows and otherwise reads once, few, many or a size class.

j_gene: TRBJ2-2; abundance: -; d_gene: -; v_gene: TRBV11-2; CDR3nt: TGTGCCAGCAGCTTAGATCGGGCAATGGAGCTGTTTTTT; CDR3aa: CASSLDRAMELFF
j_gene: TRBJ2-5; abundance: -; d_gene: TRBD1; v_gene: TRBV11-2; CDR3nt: TGTGCCAGCAGCCTAGACAGGGTTGAGACCCAGTACTTC; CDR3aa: CASSLDRVETQYF
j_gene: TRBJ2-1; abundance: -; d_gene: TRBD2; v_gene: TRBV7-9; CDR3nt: TGTGCCAGCAGCTTAGCGGGGACTAGCGGGAGGCATGAGCAGTTCTTC; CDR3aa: CASSLAGTSGRHEQFF
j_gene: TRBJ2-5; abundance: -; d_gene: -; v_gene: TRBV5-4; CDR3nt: TGTGCCAGCAGGTCGAAGGGGGGGAAAGAGACCCAGTACTTC; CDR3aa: CASRSKGGKETQYF
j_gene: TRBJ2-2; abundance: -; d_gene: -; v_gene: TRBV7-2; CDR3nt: TGTGCCAGCACCCCGAGGACGCGGACCGGGGAGCTGTTTTTT; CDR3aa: CASTPRTRTGELFF
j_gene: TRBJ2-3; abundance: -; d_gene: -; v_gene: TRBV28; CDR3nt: TGTGCCAGCAGTTTAATCACCCCTTACAAAGTAACGCAGTATTTT; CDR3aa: CASSLITPYKVTQYF
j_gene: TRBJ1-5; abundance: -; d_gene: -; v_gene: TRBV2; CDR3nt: TGTGCCAGCAGTGAAGCGGGGGTGTATAGCAATCAGCCCCAGCATTTT; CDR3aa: CASSEAGVYSNQPQHF
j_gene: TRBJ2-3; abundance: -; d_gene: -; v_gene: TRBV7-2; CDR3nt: TGTGCCAGCCTCCATGGGCTAGGCACAGATACGCAGTATTTT; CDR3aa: CASLHGLGTDTQYF
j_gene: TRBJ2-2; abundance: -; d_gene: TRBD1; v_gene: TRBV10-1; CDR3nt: TGCGCCAGCAGTACGGACAGGAAAATCACCGGGGAGCTGTTTTTT; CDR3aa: CASSTDRKITGELFF
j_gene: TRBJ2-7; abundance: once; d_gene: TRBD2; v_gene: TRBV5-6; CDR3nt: TGTGCCAGCACCCCCGGGACTAGCGGGAGTTTTCCGTACTTC; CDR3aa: CASTPGTSGSFPYF
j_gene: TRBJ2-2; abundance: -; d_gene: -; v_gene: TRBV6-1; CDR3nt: TGTGCCAGCAGTGTTACCGAGGGGGCCGGGGAGCTGTTTTTT; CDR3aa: CASSVTEGAGELFF
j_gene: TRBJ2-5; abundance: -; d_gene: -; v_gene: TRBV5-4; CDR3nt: TGTGCCAGCAGCTTGGAACCAGGGGAGGTACAGACCCAGTACTTC; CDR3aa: CASSLEPGEVQTQYF
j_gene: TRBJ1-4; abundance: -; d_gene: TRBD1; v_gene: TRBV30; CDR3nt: TGTGCCTGGAGTGTAATCATAGGGGGCCCGAATGAAAAACTGTTTTTT; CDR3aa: CAWSVIIGGPNEKLFF
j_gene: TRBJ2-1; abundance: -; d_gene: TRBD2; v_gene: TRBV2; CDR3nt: TGTGCCAGCAGTGGATCGGGTAGCGGGAGGACGAATGAGCAGTTCTTC; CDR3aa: CASSGSGSGRTNEQFF
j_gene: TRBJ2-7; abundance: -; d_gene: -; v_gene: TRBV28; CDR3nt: TGTGCCAGCAGAGGAGGGGGAACCTACGAGCAGTACTTC; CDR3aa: CASRGGGTYEQYF
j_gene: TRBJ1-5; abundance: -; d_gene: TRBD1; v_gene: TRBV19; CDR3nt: TGTGCCACTAGAACAGGGGTCTGGAGTCAGCCCCAGCATTTT; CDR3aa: CATRTGVWSQPQHF
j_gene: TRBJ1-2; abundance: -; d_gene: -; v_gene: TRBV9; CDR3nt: TGTGCCAGCAGTCGTAGCCTACAGGGAGGTGGGGACTATGGCTACACCTTC; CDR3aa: CASSRSLQGGGDYGYTF
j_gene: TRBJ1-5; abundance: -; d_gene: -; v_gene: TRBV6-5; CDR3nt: TGTGCCAGCAGACTACAGGGTGATAGCAATCAGCCCCAGCATTTT; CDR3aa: CASRLQGDSNQPQHF
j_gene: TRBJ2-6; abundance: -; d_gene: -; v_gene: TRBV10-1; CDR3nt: TGCGCCAGCAGTGTAAAGCTCTCCGGGGCCAACGTCCTGACTTTC; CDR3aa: CASSVKLSGANVLTF
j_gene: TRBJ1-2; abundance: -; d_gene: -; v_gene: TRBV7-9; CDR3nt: TGTGCCAGCAGCTTAGACAAGGAGAACTATGGCTACACCTTC; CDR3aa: CASSLDKENYGYTF
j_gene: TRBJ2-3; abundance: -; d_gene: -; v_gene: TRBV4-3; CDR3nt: TGCGCCAGCAGCCTCAGGGGCGAGGGCACAGATACGCAGTATTTT; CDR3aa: CASSLRGEGTDTQYF
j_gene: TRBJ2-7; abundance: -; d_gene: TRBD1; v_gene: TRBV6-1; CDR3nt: TGTGCCAGCACCCGGGACAGGGTTCAACAGTACTTC; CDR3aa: CASTRDRVQQYF
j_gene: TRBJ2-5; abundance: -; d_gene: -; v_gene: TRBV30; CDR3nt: TGTGCCTGGAGTGCGTCGGCGCGAGAGACCCAGTACTTC; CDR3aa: CAWSASARETQYF
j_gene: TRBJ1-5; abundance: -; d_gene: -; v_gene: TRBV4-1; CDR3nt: TGCGCCAGCAGCCAAGAAGGGGGGCTCCCCAATCAGCCCCAGCATTTT; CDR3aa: CASSQEGGLPNQPQHF
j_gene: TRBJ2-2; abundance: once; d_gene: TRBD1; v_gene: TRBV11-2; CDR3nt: TGTGCCAGCAGCCAACAGGGGCCCGGGGAGCTGTTTTTT; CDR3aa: CASSQQGPGELFF
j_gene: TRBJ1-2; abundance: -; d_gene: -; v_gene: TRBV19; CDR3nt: TGTGCCAGTAGTACCCAGGACAGAAATGGCTACACCTTC; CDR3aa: CASSTQDRNGYTF
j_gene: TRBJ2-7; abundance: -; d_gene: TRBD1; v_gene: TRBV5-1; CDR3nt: TGCGCCAGCAGCTTGGGAGGGACAGCCTACGAGCAGTACTTC; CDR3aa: CASSLGGTAYEQYF
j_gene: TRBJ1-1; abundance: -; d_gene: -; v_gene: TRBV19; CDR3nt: TGTGCCAGTAGAGAAACAGGACTAAACACTGAAGCTTTCTTT; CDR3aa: CASRETGLNTEAFF
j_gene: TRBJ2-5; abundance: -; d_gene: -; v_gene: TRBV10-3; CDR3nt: TGTGCCATCAGCGGACTACCCCAAGAGACCCAGTACTTC; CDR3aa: CAISGLPQETQYF
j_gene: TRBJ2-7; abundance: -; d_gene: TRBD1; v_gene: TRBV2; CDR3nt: TGTGCCAGCAGTTCACAGGGGTTGAGCTCCTACGAGCAGTACTTC; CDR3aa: CASSSQGLSSYEQYF
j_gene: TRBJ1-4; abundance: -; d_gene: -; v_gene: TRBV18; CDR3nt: TGTGCCAGCCACCCCGGTAGTGAAAAACTGTTTTTT; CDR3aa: CASHPGSEKLFF
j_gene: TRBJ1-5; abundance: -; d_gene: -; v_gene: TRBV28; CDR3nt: TGTGCCAGCAGACCCTTTAGGTGGAGCAATCAGCCCCAGCATTTT; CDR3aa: CASRPFRWSNQPQHF
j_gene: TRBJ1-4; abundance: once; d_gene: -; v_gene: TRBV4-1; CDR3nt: TGCGCCAGCAGCCAACATACGCTTCAGGGAACAACTAATGAAAAACTGTTTTTT; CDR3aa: CASSQHTLQGTTNEKLFF
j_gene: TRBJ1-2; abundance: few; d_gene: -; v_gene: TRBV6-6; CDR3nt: TGTGCCAGCAGTTATCAGGACTATGGCTACACCTTC; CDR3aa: CASSYQDYGYTF
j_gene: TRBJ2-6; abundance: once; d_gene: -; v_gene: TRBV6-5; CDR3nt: TGTGCCAGCACAAACAGGGACACCAACGTCCTGACTTTC; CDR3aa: CASTNRDTNVLTF
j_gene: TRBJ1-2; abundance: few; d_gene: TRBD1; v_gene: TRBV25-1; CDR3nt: TGTGCCAGCAGTGAACAGACAGGGACTGGCTACACCTTC; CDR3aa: CASSEQTGTGYTF
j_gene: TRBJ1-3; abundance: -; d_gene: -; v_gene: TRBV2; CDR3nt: TGTGCTAAAACCAGCGCGCCTGGAAACACCATATATTTT; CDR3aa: CAKTSAPGNTIYF
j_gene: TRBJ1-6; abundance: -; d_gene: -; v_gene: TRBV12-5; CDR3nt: TGTGCTAGTGGTTTGGGGAGCCTAAATTCACCCCTCCACTTT; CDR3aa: CASGLGSLNSPLHF
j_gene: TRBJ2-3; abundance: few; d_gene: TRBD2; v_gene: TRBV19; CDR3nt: TGTGCCAGTAGACCAGCGGGGGCATATACGCAGTATTTT; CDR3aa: CASRPAGAYTQYF
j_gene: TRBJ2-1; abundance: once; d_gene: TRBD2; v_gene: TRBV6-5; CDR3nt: TGTGCCAGCGGAGCGGGAGGGCCTTCGGGCAATGAGCAGTTCTTC; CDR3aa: CASGAGGPSGNEQFF
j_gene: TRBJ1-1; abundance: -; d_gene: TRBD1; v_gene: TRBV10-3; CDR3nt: TGTGCCATCAGCGCGGGGACAGGGGGGACTGAAGCTTTCTTT; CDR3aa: CAISAGTGGTEAFF
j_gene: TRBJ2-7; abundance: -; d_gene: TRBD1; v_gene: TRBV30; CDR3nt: TGTGCCTGGAACCTGGGACAGGGATTGGACGAGCAGTACTTC; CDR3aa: CAWNLGQGLDEQYF
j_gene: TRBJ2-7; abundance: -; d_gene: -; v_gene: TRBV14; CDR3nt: TGTGCCAGCAGCCATATACAGGTCGCACTCGAGCAGTACTTC; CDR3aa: CASSHIQVALEQYF
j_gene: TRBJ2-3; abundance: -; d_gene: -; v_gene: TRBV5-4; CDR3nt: TGTGCCAGCAGCCTTCCTACGGACGAAGATACGCAGTATTTT; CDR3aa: CASSLPTDEDTQYF
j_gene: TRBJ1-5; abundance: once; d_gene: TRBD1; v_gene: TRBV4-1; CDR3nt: TGCGCCAGCAGCCACGTTTCGGGACAGGGCAATCAGCCCCAGCATTTT; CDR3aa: CASSHVSGQGNQPQHF
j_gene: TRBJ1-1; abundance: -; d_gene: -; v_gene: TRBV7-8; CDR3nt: TGTGCCAGCAGCTTAATTCCTCCGTTGTGGACACAGGTTATGAACACTGAAGCTTTCTTT; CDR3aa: CASSLIPPLWTQVMNTEAFF